The rows below give T cell receptor beta chains drawn from one sample of a study of siplizumab effects on memory and regulatory T cells. Repertoires were generated with immunoSEQ multiplex PCR, while TCRdb's copy carries only in-frame clones and drops some. In the table there are about 64,000 clones, just over 95% of which are singletons. Sequenced: naive CD8+ T cells sorted from blood. These receptors were collected from a human donor in good health. CDR3s include the opening cysteine and the closing phenylalanine or tryptophan. A D gene is named only where the DNA matches it firmly. Only part of the rows carry a size: once, few, many, or a class if the clone is expanded.

v_gene,d_gene,len,j_gene,abundance,CDR3aa,CDR3nt
TRBV30,NA,12,TRBJ2-4,NA,CAWTGSGNIQYF,TGTGCCTGGACGGGTTCGGGAAACATTCAGTACTTC
TRBV6-5,NA,16,TRBJ1-2,NA,CASSYGRPTVDYGYTF,TGTGCCAGCAGTTACGGGCGACCGACAGTGGACTATGGCTACACCTTC
TRBV25-1,TRBD1,14,TRBJ2-7,NA,CASSERQGPYEQYF,TGTGCCAGCAGTGAACGACAGGGACCCTACGAGCAGTACTTC
TRBV9,NA,17,TRBJ1-2,NA,CASSVFDRGRGGYGYTF,TGTGCCAGCAGCGTCTTCGACCGGGGGAGGGGAGGCTATGGCTACACCTTC
TRBV27,TRBD1,14,TRBJ1-4,NA,CASSTPTGDEKLFF,TGTGCCAGCAGTACACCGACAGGGGATGAAAAACTGTTTTTT
TRBV15,NA,14,TRBJ1-4,NA,CATSRDGRDGKLFF,TGTGCCACCAGCAGAGATGGGAGGGATGGAAAACTGTTTTTT
TRBV9,NA,15,TRBJ1-5,NA,CASSLNGGADQPQHF,TGTGCCAGCAGCCTCAATGGGGGGGCGGATCAGCCCCAGCATTTT
TRBV7-9,TRBD1,12,TRBJ2-7,few,CATGQGTEEQYF,TGTGCCACTGGACAGGGGACAGAGGAGCAGTACTTC
TRBV19,NA,12,TRBJ1-1,once,CASSIRDTEAFF,TGTGCCAGTAGTATCCGGGACACTGAAGCTTTCTTT
TRBV2,NA,13,TRBJ1-1,NA,CASSDGNDPEAFF,TGTGCCAGCAGTGATGGGAACGACCCTGAAGCTTTCTTT
TRBV27,TRBD2,17,TRBJ2-3,NA,CASSLSPSGGFTDTQYF,TGTGCCAGCAGTTTATCCCCTAGCGGGGGGTTCACAGATACGCAGTATTTT
TRBV15,TRBD2,13,TRBJ2-7,NA,CATSDGGAYEQYF,TGTGCCACCTCCGACGGGGGGGCCTACGAGCAGTACTTC
TRBV2,NA,13,TRBJ1-4,NA,CASSQGINEKLFF,TGTGCCAGCAGCCAGGGAATAAATGAAAAACTGTTTTTT
TRBV28,NA,15,TRBJ2-3,NA,CASSFGQRYTDTQYF,TGTGCCAGCAGTTTCGGACAGAGGTACACAGATACGCAGTATTTT
TRBV2,NA,15,TRBJ1-6,NA,CASSETGLQNSPLHF,TGTGCCAGCAGTGAAACAGGACTCCAAAATTCACCCCTCCACTTT
TRBV6-4,NA,15,TRBJ2-2,NA,CASSDTWTTTGELFF,TGTGCCAGCAGTGACACATGGACGACCACCGGGGAGCTGTTTTTT
TRBV19,TRBD1,12,TRBJ1-1,NA,CASSIGTAEAFF,TGTGCCAGTAGTATCGGGACAGCGGAAGCTTTCTTT
TRBV4-1,TRBD1,17,TRBJ1-2,NA,CASSPEDDRAGGYGYTF,TGCGCCAGCAGCCCCGAGGATGACAGGGCTGGAGGATATGGCTACACCTTC
TRBV28,NA,14,TRBJ1-5,NA,CASSLAESNQPQHF,TGTGCCAGCAGTTTAGCGGAGAGCAATCAGCCCCAGCATTTT
TRBV2,NA,14,TRBJ2-7,NA,CASSLGGVTYEQYF,TGTGCCAGCAGTTTGGGGGGCGTAACCTACGAGCAGTACTTC
TRBV4-2,TRBD1,17,TRBJ1-2,NA,CASSPGTELVANYGYTF,TGTGCCAGCAGCCCCGGGACAGAGCTTGTGGCAAACTATGGCTACACCTTC
TRBV27,TRBD1,16,TRBJ2-3,NA,CASSSRQGAWTDTQYF,TGTGCCAGCAGTTCTAGACAGGGGGCCTGGACAGATACGCAGTATTTT
TRBV27,NA,12,TRBJ2-7,NA,CASSLSGNEQYF,TGTGCCAGCAGTTTATCGGGAAACGAGCAGTACTTC
TRBV7-6,NA,17,TRBJ1-5,NA,CASSLAPQVYSNQPQHF,TGTGCCAGCAGCTTAGCGCCACAGGTTTATAGCAATCAGCCCCAGCATTTT
TRBV4-1,TRBD1,15,TRBJ1-2,NA,CASTLGGGVDYGYTF,TGCGCCAGCACCCTAGGAGGGGGCGTAGACTATGGCTACACCTTC
TRBV21-1,NA,16,TRBJ1-1,NA,CASSKLGTGRAPGAFF,TGTGCCAGCAGCAAATTAGGGACAGGGCGCGCGCCGGGGGCTTTCTTT
TRBV15,TRBD2,15,TRBJ2-5,NA,CATSRGVGGEETQYF,TGTGCCACCAGCCGGGGTGTGGGGGGGGAAGAGACCCAGTACTTC
TRBV2,TRBD2,18,TRBJ2-3,NA,CAITPAVGTSGVRDTQYF,TGTGCCATCACTCCCGCTGTCGGCACTAGCGGGGTTCGAGATACGCAGTATTTT
TRBV12-5,NA,16,TRBJ2-7,NA,CASGLGGLPTSYEQYF,TGTGCTAGTGGTTTGGGAGGACTCCCGACATCCTACGAGCAGTACTTC
TRBV7-9,NA,15,TRBJ1-1,NA,CASSPRSGVSTEAFF,TGTGCCAGCAGTCCCCGATCCGGGGTTAGCACTGAAGCTTTCTTT
TRBV7-9,TRBD1,15,TRBJ2-3,NA,CASSRQGVSTDTQYF,TGTGCCAGCAGCAGACAGGGGGTGAGCACAGATACGCAGTATTTT
TRBV5-1,NA,14,TRBJ2-7,NA,CASSLDGVGYEQYF,TGCGCCAGCAGCTTAGATGGGGTGGGGTACGAGCAGTACTTC
TRBV27,NA,14,TRBJ2-3,NA,CASSLRLGGDTQYF,TGTGCCAGCAGTTTACGGTTGGGGGGTGATACGCAGTATTTT
TRBV5-1,NA,14,TRBJ2-3,NA,CASSLDWQADTQYF,TGCGCCAGCAGCTTGGATTGGCAGGCAGATACGCAGTATTTT
TRBV5-4,NA,16,TRBJ2-3,NA,CASSLDGGRGTDTQYF,TGTGCCAGCAGCTTGGACGGCGGGCGGGGCACAGATACGCAGTATTTT
TRBV4-3,NA,14,TRBJ2-7,NA,CASSQDRQGYEQYF,TGCGCCAGCAGCCAAGATAGGCAGGGCTACGAGCAGTACTTC
TRBV27,TRBD1,11,TRBJ1-6,NA,CASRSTGALHF,TGTGCCAGCAGGTCGACAGGGGCCCTCCACTTT
TRBV19,TRBD2,15,TRBJ2-7,once,CASSMGLAGGNEQYF,TGTGCCAGTAGTATGGGTCTAGCGGGGGGTAACGAGCAGTACTTC
TRBV9,TRBD2,15,TRBJ2-5,NA,CASSVGAGGYETQYF,TGTGCCAGCAGCGTCGGAGCGGGGGGATATGAGACCCAGTACTTC
TRBV2,NA,14,TRBJ2-7,NA,CASSEALRTREQYF,TGTGCCAGCAGTGAAGCGCTTCGGACTCGTGAGCAGTACTTC
TRBV9,NA,14,TRBJ2-7,NA,CASSEGTPSYEQYF,TGTGCCAGCAGCGAGGGGACCCCCTCCTACGAGCAGTACTTC
TRBV28,NA,19,TRBJ2-3,NA,CASSLLAGGMDGRGDTQYF,TGTGCCAGCAGTTTATTGGCAGGGGGCATGGATGGGAGGGGCGATACGCAGTATTTT
TRBV7-9,TRBD1,13,TRBJ1-2,NA,CASSFGTGDGYTF,TGTGCCAGCAGCTTCGGGACAGGGGATGGCTACACCTTC
TRBV7-9,TRBD1,14,TRBJ1-5,NA,CASSPGGSNQPQHF,TGTGCCAGCAGCCCAGGGGGCAGCAATCAGCCCCAGCATTTT
TRBV25-1,NA,12,TRBJ2-1,NA,CATTGTHNEQFF,TGTGCCACCACGGGGACACACAATGAGCAGTTCTTC
TRBV5-1,TRBD1,16,TRBJ2-7,NA,CASSSGTGSPLYEQYF,TGCGCCAGCAGCTCCGGGACAGGGAGCCCCCTCTACGAGCAGTACTTC
TRBV5-4,TRBD2,15,TRBJ2-7,NA,CASSPTSGASHEQYF,TGTGCCAGCAGCCCCACTAGCGGGGCCTCTCACGAGCAGTACTTC
TRBV7-2,TRBD2,16,TRBJ2-3,NA,CASSWIAGGLTDTQYF,TGTGCCAGCAGCTGGATAGCGGGGGGGCTCACAGATACGCAGTATTTT
TRBV7-6,TRBD2,14,TRBJ2-7,NA,CASSDGGAEYEQYF,TGTGCCAGCAGCGACGGGGGGGCCGAGTACGAGCAGTACTTC
TRBV14,NA,17,TRBJ2-5,NA,CASSYRDSIQGGETQYF,TGTGCCAGCTCTTACCGAGATTCCATTCAGGGGGGAGAGACCCAGTACTTC
TRBV7-9,TRBD1,13,TRBJ2-7,NA,CASQGQSSYEQYF,TGTGCCAGCCAGGGACAGAGCTCCTACGAGCAGTACTTC
TRBV7-9,NA,13,TRBJ2-1,NA,CASKSGSNNEQFF,TGTGCCAGCAAGTCCGGGTCCAACAATGAGCAGTTCTTC
TRBV7-6,NA,14,TRBJ1-1,NA,CASSPRTVNTEAFF,TGTGCCAGCAGCCCACGGACGGTGAACACTGAAGCTTTCTTT
TRBV30,NA,9,TRBJ1-1,once,CASVPSDNF,TGTGCCTCGGTCCCCTCGGATAACTTT